A single sample is the source of the 3 T cell receptor beta chains below, sequenced in a study of graft-versus-host responses after intestinal transplantation. Here immunoSEQ multiplex PCR was the method, and the copy in TCRdb shows in-frame clones only, minus some. The sample yields over 75,000 clones, about nine tenths seen once. These receptors have no known antigen. Sample: unstimulated CD8+ T cells sorted from spleen or lymph node cells, taken before transplant. The receptors shown here come from a human donor who was the organ donor for an intestinal transplant.

This chain connects TRBV29-1 to TRBJ1-4, with 8 nucleotides matching TRBD1. Germline assignment: CDR1 SQVTM and CDR2 ANQGSEA. V gave up 6 bases and J gave up 2 bases; unmatched junction bases: 2. The CDR3 covers 13 residues. CDR3 in amino acids: CSVNRGTNEKLFF. CDR3 DNA: TGCAGCGTCAACAGGGGGACTAATGAAAAACTGTTTTTT.

The chain recombines TRBV10-2 with TRBJ2-7, with D perhaps TRBD1 (5 bases). This CDR3 comprises 17 residues. Germline V lookup: CDR1 WSHSY, CDR2 SAAADI. Deletions cut 0 bases from V and 3 bases from J, with 18 bases between. CDR3 amino acids: CASSESGQQGINYEQYF. In nucleotides, the CDR3 is TGCGCCAGCAGTGAGTCGGGGCAGCAAGGAATAAACTACGAGCAGTACTTC.

The rearrangement links TRBV30 to TRBJ2-2; 15 bases line up with TRBD2. With 3 bases clipped from V and 2 bases from J, the junction kept 1 base outside the gene matches. The CDR3 is made up of 16 amino acids. Germline values: CDR1 GTSNPN, CDR2 SVGIG (reference sequence). Written as DNA, the CDR3 is TGTGCCTGGAGGGGACTAGCGGGGGGTAACACCGGGGAGCTGTTTTTT. It codes for CAWRGLAGGNTGELFF. Variable domain in full (rest from reference TRBV30 and TRBJ2-2): SQTIHQWPATLVQPVGSPLSLECTVEGTSNPNLYWYRQAAGRGLQLLFYSVGIGQISSEVPQNLSASRPQDRQFILSSKKLLLSDSGFYLCAWRGLAGGNTGELFFGEGSRLTVL.